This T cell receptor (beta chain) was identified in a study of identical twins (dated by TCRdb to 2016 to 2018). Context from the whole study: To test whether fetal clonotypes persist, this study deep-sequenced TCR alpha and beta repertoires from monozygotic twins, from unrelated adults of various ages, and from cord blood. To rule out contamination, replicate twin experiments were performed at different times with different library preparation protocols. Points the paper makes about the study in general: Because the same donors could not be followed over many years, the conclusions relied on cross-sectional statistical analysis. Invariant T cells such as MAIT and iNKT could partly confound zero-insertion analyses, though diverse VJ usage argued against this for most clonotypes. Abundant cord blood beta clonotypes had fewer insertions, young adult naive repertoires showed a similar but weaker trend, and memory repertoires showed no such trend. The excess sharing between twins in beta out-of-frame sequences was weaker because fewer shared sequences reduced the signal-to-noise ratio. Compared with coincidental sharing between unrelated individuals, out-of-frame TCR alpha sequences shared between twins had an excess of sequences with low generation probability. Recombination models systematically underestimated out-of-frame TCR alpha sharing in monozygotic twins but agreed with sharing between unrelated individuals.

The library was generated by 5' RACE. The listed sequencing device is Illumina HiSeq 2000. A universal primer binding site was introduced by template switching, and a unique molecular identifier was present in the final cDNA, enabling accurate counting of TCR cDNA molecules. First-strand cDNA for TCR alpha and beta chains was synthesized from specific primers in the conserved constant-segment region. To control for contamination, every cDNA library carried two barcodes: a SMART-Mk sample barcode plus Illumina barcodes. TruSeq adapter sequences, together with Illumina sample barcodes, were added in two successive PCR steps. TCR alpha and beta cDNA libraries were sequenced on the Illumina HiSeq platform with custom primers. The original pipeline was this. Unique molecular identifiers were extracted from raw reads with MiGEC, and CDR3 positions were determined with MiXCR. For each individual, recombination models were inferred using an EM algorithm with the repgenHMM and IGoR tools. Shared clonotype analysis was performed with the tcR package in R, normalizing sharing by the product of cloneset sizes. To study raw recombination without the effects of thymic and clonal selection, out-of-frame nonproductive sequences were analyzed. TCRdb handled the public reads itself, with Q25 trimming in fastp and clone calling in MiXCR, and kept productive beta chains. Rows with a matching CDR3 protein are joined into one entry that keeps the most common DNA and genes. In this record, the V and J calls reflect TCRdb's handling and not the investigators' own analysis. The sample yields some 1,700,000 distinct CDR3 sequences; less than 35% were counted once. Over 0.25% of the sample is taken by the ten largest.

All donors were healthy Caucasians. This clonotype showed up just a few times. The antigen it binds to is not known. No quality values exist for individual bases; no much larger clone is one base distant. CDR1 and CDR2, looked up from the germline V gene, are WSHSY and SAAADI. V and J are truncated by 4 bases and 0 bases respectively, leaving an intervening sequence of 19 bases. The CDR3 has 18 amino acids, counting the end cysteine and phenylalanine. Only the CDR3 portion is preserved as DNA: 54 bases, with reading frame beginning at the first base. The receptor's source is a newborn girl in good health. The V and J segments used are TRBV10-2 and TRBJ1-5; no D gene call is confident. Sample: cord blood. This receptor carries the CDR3 CASSGSPLTHYSNQPQHF. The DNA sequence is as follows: TGCGCCAGCAGTGGATCCCCCCTTACACATTATAGCAATCAGCCCCAGCATTTT.